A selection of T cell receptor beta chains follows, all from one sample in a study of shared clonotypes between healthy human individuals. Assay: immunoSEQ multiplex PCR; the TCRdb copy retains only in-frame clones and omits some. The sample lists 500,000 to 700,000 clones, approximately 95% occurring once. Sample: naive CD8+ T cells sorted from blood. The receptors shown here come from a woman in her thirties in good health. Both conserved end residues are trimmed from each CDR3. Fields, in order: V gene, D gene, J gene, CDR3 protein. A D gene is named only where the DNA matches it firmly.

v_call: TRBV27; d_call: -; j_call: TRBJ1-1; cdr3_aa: ASSPGLPYTEAF
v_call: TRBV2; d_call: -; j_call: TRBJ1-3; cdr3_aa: ASEGTGNTIY
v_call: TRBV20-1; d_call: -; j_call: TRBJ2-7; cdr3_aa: SADYRYEQY
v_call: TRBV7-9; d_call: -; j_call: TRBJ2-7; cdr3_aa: ASSLESGYEQY
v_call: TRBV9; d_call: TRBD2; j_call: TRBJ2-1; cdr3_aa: ASSARLARQYNEQF
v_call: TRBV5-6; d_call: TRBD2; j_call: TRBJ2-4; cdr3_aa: ASSTGLATLQEVKNIQY
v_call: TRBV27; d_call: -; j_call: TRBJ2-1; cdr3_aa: ASSLFPGRAVDEQF
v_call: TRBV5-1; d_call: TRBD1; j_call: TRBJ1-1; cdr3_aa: ASSLAGMTGGLVGTEAF
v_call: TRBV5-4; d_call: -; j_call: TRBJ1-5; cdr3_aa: ASSPPTDVKGFNQPQH
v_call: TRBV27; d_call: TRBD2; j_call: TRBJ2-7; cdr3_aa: ASSLVSSSTGTSGSEQY
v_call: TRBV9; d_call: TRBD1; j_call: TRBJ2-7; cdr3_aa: ASSVNHPGATGVGEQY
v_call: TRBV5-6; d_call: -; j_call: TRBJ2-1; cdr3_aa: ASSASGSSYNEQF
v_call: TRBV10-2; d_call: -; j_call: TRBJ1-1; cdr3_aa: ASSVGDTNTEAF
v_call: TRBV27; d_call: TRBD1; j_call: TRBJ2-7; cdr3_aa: ASRPDRVINEQY
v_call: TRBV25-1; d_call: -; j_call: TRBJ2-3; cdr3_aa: ASSVGSLDTQY
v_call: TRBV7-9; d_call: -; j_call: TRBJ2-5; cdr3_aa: ASSLVSAAQETQY
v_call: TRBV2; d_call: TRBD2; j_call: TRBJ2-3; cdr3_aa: ASSASGSTDTQY
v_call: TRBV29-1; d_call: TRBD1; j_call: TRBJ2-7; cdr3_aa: SVAGTESSYEQY
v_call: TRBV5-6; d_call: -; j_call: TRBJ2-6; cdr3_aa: ASSLTGQMHSGANVLT
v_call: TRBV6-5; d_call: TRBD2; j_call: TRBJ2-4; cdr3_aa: ASSYSGSENIQY
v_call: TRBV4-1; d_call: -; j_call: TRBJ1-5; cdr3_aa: ASSQDSGGPQPQH
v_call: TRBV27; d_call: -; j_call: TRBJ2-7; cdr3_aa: ASSFRGGYEQY
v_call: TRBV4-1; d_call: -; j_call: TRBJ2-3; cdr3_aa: ASSSSTDTQY
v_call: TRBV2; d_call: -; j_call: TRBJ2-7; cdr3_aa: ASSGMGVDWEYEQY
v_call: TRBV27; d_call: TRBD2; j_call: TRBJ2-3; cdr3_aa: ASRPGLAKTDTQY
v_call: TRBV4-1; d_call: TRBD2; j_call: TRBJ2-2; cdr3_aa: ASSQELAVHTGELF
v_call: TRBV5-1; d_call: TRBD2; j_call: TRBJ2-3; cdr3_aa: ASSLGGLAGYTDTQY
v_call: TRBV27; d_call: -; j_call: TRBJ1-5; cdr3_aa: ASSYRAYSNQPQH
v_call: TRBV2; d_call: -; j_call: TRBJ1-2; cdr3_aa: ASSEAVAAHTIYGYT
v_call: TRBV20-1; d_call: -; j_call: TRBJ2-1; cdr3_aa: SAPTPTEQF
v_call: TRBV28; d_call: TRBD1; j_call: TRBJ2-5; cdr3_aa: ASSRSGTVYQETQY
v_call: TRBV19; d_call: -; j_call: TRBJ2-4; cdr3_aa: ASSPRLNPLAKNIQY
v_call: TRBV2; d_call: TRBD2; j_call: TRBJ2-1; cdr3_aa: ASSESQAGGPLDEQF
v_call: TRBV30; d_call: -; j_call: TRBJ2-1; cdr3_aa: AWGGGNEQF
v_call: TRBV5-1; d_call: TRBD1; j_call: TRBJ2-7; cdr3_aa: ASSLRQGRYEQY
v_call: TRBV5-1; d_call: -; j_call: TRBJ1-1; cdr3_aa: ASSTKIRGTEAF
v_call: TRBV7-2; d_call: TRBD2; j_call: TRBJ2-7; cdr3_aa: ASSFLTSGSSYEQY
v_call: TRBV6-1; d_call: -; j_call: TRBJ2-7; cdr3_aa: ASIRLGGTYEQY
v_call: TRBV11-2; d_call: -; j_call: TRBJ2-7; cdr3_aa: ASSLGPNYEQY
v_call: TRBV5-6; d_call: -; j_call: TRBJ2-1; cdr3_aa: ASSLKYEQF
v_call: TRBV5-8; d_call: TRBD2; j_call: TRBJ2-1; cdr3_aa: ASSLSGRAGYEQF
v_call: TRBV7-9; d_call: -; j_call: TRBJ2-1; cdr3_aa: ASREAGNSYNEQF
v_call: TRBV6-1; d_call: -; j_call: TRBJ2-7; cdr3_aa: ASSDYTSYEQY
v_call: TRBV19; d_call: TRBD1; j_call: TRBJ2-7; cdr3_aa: ASTNRDRGLWD
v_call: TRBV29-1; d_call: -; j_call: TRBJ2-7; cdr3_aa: SVDGTLTHEQY
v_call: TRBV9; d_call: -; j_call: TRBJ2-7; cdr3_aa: ASSPQGGLAYEQY
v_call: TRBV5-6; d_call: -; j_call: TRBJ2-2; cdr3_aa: ASSLGLAEYTGELF
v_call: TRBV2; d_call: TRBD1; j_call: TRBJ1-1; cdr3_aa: ASSFNKDRGQTEAF
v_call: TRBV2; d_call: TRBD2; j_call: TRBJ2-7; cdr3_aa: ASKGLAAYEQY
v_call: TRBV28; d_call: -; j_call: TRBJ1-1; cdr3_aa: ASSPPGLNTEAF
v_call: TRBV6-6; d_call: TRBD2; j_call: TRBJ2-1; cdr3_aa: ASSYEAGGTYNEQF
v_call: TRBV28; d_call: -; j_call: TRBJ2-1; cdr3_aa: ASSILPRTSNEQF
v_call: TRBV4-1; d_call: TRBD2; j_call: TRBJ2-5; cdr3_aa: ASSQVTSGRETQY
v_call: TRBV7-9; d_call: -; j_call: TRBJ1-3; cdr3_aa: ASSLSGLGNTIY
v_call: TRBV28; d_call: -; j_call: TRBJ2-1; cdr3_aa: ASSLPDYYNEQF
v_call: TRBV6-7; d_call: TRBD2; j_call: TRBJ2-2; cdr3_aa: ASRRQREESTGELF
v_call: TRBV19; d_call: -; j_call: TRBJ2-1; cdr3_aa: ATLGEAPEQF
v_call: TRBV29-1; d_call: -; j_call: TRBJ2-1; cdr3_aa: SVVGLGTYNEQF